This T cell receptor beta chain is drawn from a study of cytomegalovirus exposure and HLA in healthy donors. Study-wide results and limits: HLA allele associations emerged for about 16,000 TCR beta sequences in a later analysis, at 0.05 false discovery rate. Later on, a genetic analysis was performed. It linked a missense variant in DCLRE1C with V- and J-gene trimming of TCR beta. CMV serostatus alone was available as immune exposure information.

In the PCR, 60 Vbeta and 13 Jbeta primers were used. The assay was immunoSEQ multiplex PCR, and TCRdb's table has in-frame clones only and misses some. The table has some 110,000 clones, under 80% seen once. The V and J ends lost 0 bases and 7 bases, in that order; junction bases with no gene match: 6. There are 14 residues in the CDR3. Germline CDR1 and CDR2: SGHRS and YFSETQ. Concerning this clone itself: Its cognate antigen is unknown.

The rearrangement uses TRBV5-1 and TRBJ1-2, with 7 bases matching TRBD1. The sample comprised PBMCs. The receptor's source is a woman aged 55-69 years in good health and CMV-seropositive. Here the CDR3 reads CASSLGTGGGGYTF. The CDR3 DNA follows: TGCGCCAGCAGCTTGGGGACAGGCGGAGGTGGCTACACCTTC.